Following are 25 T cell receptor beta chains from one sample sequenced in a study of cytomegalovirus exposure and HLA in healthy donors. It was with 60 Vbeta and 13 Jbeta primers that the PCR ran. Clones were sequenced by immunoSEQ multiplex PCR, and TCRdb holds only the in-frame ones, with some missing. The data show 200,000 or so clones, over 70% seen once. The specimen was PBMCs. The receptors were gathered from a woman aged 18-30 years in good health and CMV-seropositive.

V and J are TRBV2 and TRBJ1-1; TRBD1 aligns across 8 bases. This CDR3 has 15 residues. From germline, CDR1 is SNHLY and CDR2 FYNNEI. The V segment lost 5 bases and the J segment 1 base; nucleotides outside the gene matches: 6. Here the CDR3 DNA reads TGTGCCAGCAGTCCCACCGGGACAGGGAACACTGAAGCTTTCTTT. This gives the protein CASSPTGTGNTEAFF.

The chain has TRBV6-1 and TRBJ1-1; 7 nucleotides match TRBD1. Per germline, CDR1 MNHNS and CDR2 SASEGT. The CDR3 covers 14 residues. V lost 10 bases and J lost 4; bases outside the gene matches: 12. CDR3 DNA: TGTGCCACCGGACAGGTGGCTGGTGGCACTGAAGCTTTCTTT. This encodes CATGQVAGGTEAFF.

This chain uses TRBV7-3 with TRBJ2-3; possible D gene TRBD2, 6 bases. This CDR3 contains 12 residues. CDR1 is SGHTA and CDR2 is FQGTGA in the germline V gene. The V end was cut by 3 bases, the J end by 9 bases, with 10 bases between. The CDR3 reads CASSLEGQTQYF. DNA for the CDR3: TGTGCCAGCAGCTTGGAGGGGCAGACGCAGTATTTT.

The rearrangement links TRBV9 to TRBJ2-2, with D perhaps TRBD1 (5 bases). CDR3 length: 16 amino acids. Germline lookup yields CDR1 SGDLS and CDR2 YYNGEE. V was pared by 0 bases and J by 7 bases, with 16 bases between. CDR3 DNA: TGTGCCAGCAGCGTAGTCGGTCACTCCCAGGGCGGGGAGCTGTTTTTT. It is translated as CASSVVGHSQGGELFF.

This clone was seen only once. The rearrangement joins TRBV27 to TRBJ1-1; D remains ambiguous. The CDR3 runs to 13 residues. V was trimmed by 0 bases and J by 2 bases, leaving 4 bases between them. Germline CDR1 MNHEY, CDR2 SMNVEV (reference sequence). The CDR3 spells CASSLSANTEAFF. The DNA for the CDR3 is TGTGCCAGCAGTTTATCAGCTAACACTGAAGCTTTCTTT.

This clone is a singleton in its sample. The V call is TRBV6-1, the J call TRBJ2-3; TRBD2 might be the D (6 bases). The germline V and J ends were trimmed by 6 bases and 6 bases, with 19 bases remaining between them. Germline assignment: CDR1 MNHNS and CDR2 SASEGT. CDR3 length equals 15 residues. CDR3 nucleotide sequence: TGTGCCAGCAGATTAACCGGGACTGCAAGCGATACGCAGTATTTT. Translated, it gives CASRLTGTASDTQYF.

About this clone itself: Different DNA sequences within this sample yield the same CDR3. The CDR3 DNA reads TGTGCCAGTAGCGTGGGACAGGGGTACACCATATATTTT. Its translation: CASSVGQGYTIYF. The V call is TRBV11-2, the J call TRBJ1-3; TRBD1 matches 10 bases. Germline trimming cut 9 bases from V and 8 bases from J; bases unmatched to any gene: 7. This CDR3 is 13 amino acids long. Germline V gene sequence: CDR1 SGHAT, CDR2 FQNNGV. The full variable domain, its missing parts supplied by reference TRBV11-2 and TRBJ1-3, is EAGVAQSPRYKIIEKRQSVAFWCNPISGHATLYWYQQILGQGPKLLIQFQNNGVVDDSQLPKDRFSAERLKGVDSTLKIQPAKLEDSAVYLCASSVGQGYTIYFGEGSWLTVV.

V and J are TRBV9 and TRBJ2-3, with D perhaps TRBD1 (6 bases). V was cut by 0 bases and J by 5 bases, with 13 bases left in between. Germline CDR1 SGDLS, CDR2 YYNGEE. This CDR3 is 15 amino acids long. The CDR3 nucleotides are TGTGCCAGCAGCGTAGATTTGGGGGCGGGAGATACGCAGTATTTT. It codes for CASSVDLGAGDTQYF. The complete variable domain, with remaining parts taken from reference TRBV9 and TRBJ2-3, reads DSGVTQTPKHLITATGQRVTLRCSPRSGDLSVYWYQQSLDQGLQFLIQYYNGEERAKGNILERFSAQQFPDLHSELNLSSLELGDSALYFCASSVDLGAGDTQYFGPGTRLTVL.

V gene TRBV7-3 combines with J gene TRBJ2-5, with 7 nucleotides matching TRBD1. Germline values: CDR1 SGHTA, CDR2 FQGTGA. After removal of 5 bases from V and 5 bases from J, the junction contained 5 bases not matched to a gene. The CDR3 spans 13 residues. This chain's CDR3 is CASSPRQGETQYF. The CDR3 nucleotides are TGTGCCAGCAGCCCCCGACAGGGTGAGACCCAGTACTTC. Filled out from reference TRBV7-3 and TRBJ2-5, the complete variable domain reads GAGVSQTPSNKVTEKGKYVELRCDPISGHTALYWYRQSLGQGPEFLIYFQGTGAADDSGLPNDRFFAVRPEGSVSTLKIQRTERGDSAVYLCASSPRQGETQYFGPGTRLLVL.

This clone was seen more than once but under ten times. J is TRBJ2-7 and V is TRBV18, with TRBD1 identical over 7 bases. The germline V gene encodes CDR1 KGHSH and CDR2 LQKENI. The CDR3 consists of 14 residues. Trimming at V came to 8 bases and at J to 3 bases, leaving 10 bases not matched to a gene. CDR3 nucleotides: TGTGCCAGCACCGAGGCGACAGGGAGCTACGAGCAGTACTTC. This sequence encodes CASTEATGSYEQYF.

The V gene is TRBV11-2, the J gene TRBJ2-1; the match to TRBD1 covers 7 bases. The CDR3 runs to 13 residues. Trimming took 5 bases from V and 7 from J; bases not matched to a gene: 5. Germline V lookup: CDR1 SGHAT, CDR2 FQNNGV. The CDR3 DNA follows: TGTGCCAGCAGCACCTCACAGGGGAATGAGCAGTTCTTC. This sequence encodes CASSTSQGNEQFF. The full variable domain, its missing parts supplied by reference TRBV11-2 and TRBJ2-1, is EAGVAQSPRYKIIEKRQSVAFWCNPISGHATLYWYQQILGQGPKLLIQFQNNGVVDDSQLPKDRFSAERLKGVDSTLKIQPAKLEDSAVYLCASSTSQGNEQFFGPGTRLTVL.

This clone was observed once. The chain employs TRBV27 and TRBJ2-7; no clear D gene. Germline CDR1 reads MNHEY; CDR2 reads SMNVEV (reference sequence). V shed 0 bases and J shed 0 bases, with 3 bases lying between them. The CDR3 spans 13 residues. This CDR3 is CASSLSLSYEQYF. CDR3 nucleotides: TGTGCCAGCAGTTTATCCCTCTCCTACGAGCAGTACTTC.

This clone appeared a few times. The chain employs TRBV19 and TRBJ2-2; D might be TRBD2 (5 bases). The CDR3 is 12 amino acids. CDR1 and CDR2 from the germline V gene are LNHDA and SQIVND (reference sequence). Trimming cost V 5 bases and J 6 bases, with 7 bases left between them. The DNA for the CDR3 is TGTGCCAGTAGTCCGCGGGCCGGGGAGCTGTTTTTT. Protein sequence: CASSPRAGELFF.

V and J are TRBV21-1 and TRBJ2-2; TRBD1, the table's D call, was not compared with the DNA. TRBV21-1 is recorded as a pseudogene. This CDR3 contains 19 residues. In nucleotides, the CDR3 is TGTGCCAGCAGCAAATTTACAGGGACCCTACACCTCCACACCGGGGAGCTGTTTTTT. Protein: CASSKFTGTLHLHTGELFF.

This clone was counted only a few times. The chain combines TRBV4-3 with TRBJ2-1; 9 bases line up with TRBD1. CDR3 length: 16 amino acids. V dropped 3 bases and J dropped 4; count of bases not matched to a gene: 7. Germline V gene data show CDR1 as LGHNA and CDR2 as YSLEER. The CDR3 nucleotides read TGCGCCAGCAGCCAGGGAACAGGGGGCGCTTACAATGAGCAGTTCTTC. Translation: CASSQGTGGAYNEQFF.

The V gene is TRBV5-5, the J gene TRBJ1-1; TRBD1 might be the D (5 bases). The CDR3 loop spans 15 amino acids. Trimming left V 0 bases short and J 4 bases short, with 13 bases between. Germline-derived CDR1 and CDR2 are SGHKS and YYEKEE (reference sequence). The CDR3 nucleotides are TGTGCCAGCAGCTTGGAGGCAGGGTGGGGCACTGAAGCTTTCTTT. It is translated as CASSLEAGWGTEAFF.

This clone was counted a few times. The chain combines TRBV20-1 with TRBJ1-1; D remains unclear. Germline CDR1 DFQATT, CDR2 SNEGSKA (reference sequence). The CDR3 loop spans 10 amino acids. V was clipped by 7 bases and J by 3 bases, with 6 bases between them. The CDR3 DNA reads TGCAGTGTTGAGCACACTGAAGCTTTCTTT. Translation: CSVEHTEAFF.

This clone has more than one count but fewer than ten. Germline and junction disagree at one end, which may indicate a read error. The chain combines TRBV4-2 with TRBJ2-6; the D gene is possibly TRBD1 (6 bases). Germline CDR1 and CDR2: LGHNA and YNFKEQ. The CDR3 is made up of 18 amino acids. The CDR3 loop reads CASSHAGTSSSGANGLTF. In DNA form, the CDR3 reads TGTGCCAGCAGCCACGCCGGGACATCAAGCTCTGGGGCCAACGGCCTGACTTTC.

V usage is TRBV30 and J usage is TRBJ2-5; D is undetermined. The CDR3 is made up of 12 amino acids. Looked up from germline, CDR1 is GTSNPN and CDR2 is SVGIG (reference sequence). Trimming removed 4 bases from V and 4 bases from J, with 10 bases in between. The chain's CDR3 is CAWTIMRETQYF. Written as DNA, the CDR3 is TGTGCCTGGACCATTATGCGAGAGACCCAGTACTTC.

The chain recombines TRBV5-1 with TRBJ2-1; 9 bases fit TRBD1. This CDR3 has 17 amino acids. From germline, CDR1 is SGHRS and CDR2 YFSETQ. The J segment lost 7 bases and the V segment lost 0 bases, leaving 11 bases of the junction unmatched. Written as DNA, the CDR3 is TGCGCCAGCAGCTTGGCCATCGGGGACAGGGTCCGGAATGAGCAGTTCTTC. Translation gives CASSLAIGDRVRNEQFF.

This clone was observed a handful of times. CDR3 in amino acids: CASSVEGRERDTQYF. The DNA for the CDR3 is TGTGCCAGCAGCGTAGAGGGGCGGGAGAGAGATACGCAGTATTTT. The chain has TRBV9 and TRBJ2-3, with 7 bases lining up with TRBD2. The CDR3 has 15 amino acids. Trimming cost V 0 bases and J 5 bases; bases outside gene matches: 6. Looked up from germline, CDR1 is SGDLS and CDR2 is YYNGEE.

The chain uses TRBV5-1 and TRBJ1-1; 11 bases match TRBD1. This CDR3 contains 15 residues. Germline CDR1 reads SGHRS; CDR2 reads YFSETQ. V was clipped by 4 bases and J by 1 base; unmatched bases: 3. The CDR3, as DNA: TGCGCCAGCAGCGGGACAGGGGGTGGGAACACTGAAGCTTTCTTT. It codes for CASSGTGGGNTEAFF.

The chain combines TRBV7-3 with TRBJ1-6; maybe TRBD1 (5 bases). V dropped 5 bases and J dropped 13 bases, with 15 bases sitting between them. Per the germline V gene, CDR1 is SGHTA and CDR2 is FQGTGA. The CDR3 has 13 amino acids. CDR3 bases: TGTGCCAGCAGCCCCCGGGGGGGGTGGCCCCTCCACTTT. Its protein product is CASSPRGGWPLHF.

V is TRBV6-4 and J is TRBJ2-2; TRBD2 might be the D (5 bases). This CDR3 is built from 15 residues. V lost 5 bases and J 3 bases, leaving 13 bases between the germline ends. Germline values: CDR1 MRHNA, CDR2 SNTAGT. This CDR3 reads CASSRGPWDTGELFF. The CDR3 nucleotides are TGTGCCAGCAGTCGAGGGCCCTGGGACACCGGGGAGCTGTTTTTT.

The CDR3 sequence: CASSLGGGVTGELFF. DNA of the CDR3: TGTGCCAGCAGCCTCGGAGGGGGGGTAACCGGGGAGCTGTTTTTT. V is TRBV7-2 and J is TRBJ2-2, with D perhaps TRBD2 (7 bases). There are 15 residues in the CDR3. From germline, CDR1 is SGHTA and CDR2 FQGNSA. Trimming cost V 5 bases and J 5 bases, with 15 bases left between them. The full variable domain, its missing parts supplied by reference TRBV7-2 and TRBJ2-2, is GAGVSQSPSNKVTEKGKDVELRCDPISGHTALYWYRQSLGQGLEFLIYFQGNSAPDKSGLPSDRFSAERTGGSVSTLTIQRTQQEDSAVYLCASSLGGGVTGELFFGEGSRLTVL.